This is a list of T cell receptor beta chains from one sample in a study of CD8+ T cells in alopecia areata. TCRdb's copy holds only in-frame clones and misses some; the assay was immunoSEQ multiplex PCR. The data contain about 160,000 clones, 55% to 75% of them singletons. The sample here was CD4+ T cells sorted from blood, taken at week 4, from a patient treated with tofacitinib. These receptors came from a human donor with alopecia areata. CDR3s include the opening cysteine and the closing phenylalanine or tryptophan. Fields, in order: V gene, D gene, clone size, J gene, CDR3 protein, CDR3 DNA. D genes are given only for firm matches. The size entry is marked missing in some rows and otherwise reads once, few, many or a size class.

v_gene: TRBV27; d_gene: NA; abundance: NA; j_gene: TRBJ2-3; CDR3aa: CASSLSRQGTDTQYF; CDR3nt: TGTGCCAGCAGTTTATCCCGACAGGGCACAGATACGCAGTATTTT
v_gene: TRBV5-1; d_gene: NA; abundance: NA; j_gene: TRBJ1-2; CDR3aa: CASSLETGRGYTF; CDR3nt: TGCGCCAGCAGCTTGGAGACTGGACGGGGCTACACCTTC
v_gene: TRBV30; d_gene: NA; abundance: few; j_gene: TRBJ2-5; CDR3aa: CAWSGADQETQYF; CDR3nt: TGTGCCTGGAGTGGGGCAGACCAAGAGACCCAGTACTTC
v_gene: TRBV5-1; d_gene: TRBD2; abundance: NA; j_gene: TRBJ2-3; CDR3aa: CASSVGLGEDTQYF; CDR3nt: TGCGCCAGCAGCGTGGGACTAGGGGAAGATACGCAGTATTTT
v_gene: TRBV30; d_gene: TRBD1; abundance: NA; j_gene: TRBJ1-6; CDR3aa: CAWGGTGVSPLHF; CDR3nt: TGTGCCTGGGGGGGGACAGGGGTTTCACCCCTCCACTTT
v_gene: TRBV7-2; d_gene: NA; abundance: NA; j_gene: TRBJ1-2; CDR3aa: CASSLGLNGDGYTF; CDR3nt: TGTGCCAGCAGCTTAGGACTCAACGGGGATGGCTACACCTTC
v_gene: TRBV30; d_gene: NA; abundance: NA; j_gene: TRBJ1-5; CDR3aa: CAWSHKGESNQPQHF; CDR3nt: TGTGCCTGGAGTCATAAGGGAGAAAGCAATCAGCCCCAGCATTTT
v_gene: TRBV6-5; d_gene: NA; abundance: few; j_gene: TRBJ2-7; CDR3aa: CASRRDSWAYEQYF; CDR3nt: TGTGCCAGCAGGCGGGATTCCTGGGCCTACGAGCAGTACTTC
v_gene: TRBV29-1; d_gene: NA; abundance: NA; j_gene: TRBJ2-7; CDR3aa: CSVVIRTYEQYF; CDR3nt: TGCAGCGTTGTCATCAGGACCTACGAGCAGTACTTC
v_gene: TRBV7-3; d_gene: NA; abundance: once; j_gene: TRBJ1-2; CDR3aa: CASSLFGGPSYTF; CDR3nt: TGTGCCAGCAGCTTATTCGGCGGACCCAGCTACACCTTC
v_gene: TRBV7-8; d_gene: TRBD2; abundance: NA; j_gene: TRBJ2-5; CDR3aa: CASSLGLAKETQYF; CDR3nt: TGTGCCAGCAGCTTGGGACTAGCAAAAGAGACCCAGTACTTC
v_gene: TRBV27; d_gene: NA; abundance: NA; j_gene: TRBJ1-1; CDR3aa: CASSLGGRVTEAFF; CDR3nt: TGTGCCAGCAGTCTAGGCGGGCGGGTCACTGAAGCTTTCTTT
v_gene: TRBV7-2; d_gene: TRBD2; abundance: NA; j_gene: TRBJ2-2; CDR3aa: CASSLVAGNTGELFF; CDR3nt: TGTGCCAGCAGCTTAGTAGCGGGGAACACCGGGGAGCTGTTTTTT
v_gene: TRBV29-1; d_gene: NA; abundance: few; j_gene: TRBJ2-1; CDR3aa: CSVIGYNEQFF; CDR3nt: TGCAGCGTTATTGGGTACAATGAGCAGTTCTTC
v_gene: TRBV6-1; d_gene: TRBD1; abundance: NA; j_gene: TRBJ1-2; CDR3aa: CASSLTGDYGYTF; CDR3nt: TGTGCCAGCAGCTTGACAGGGGACTATGGCTACACCTTC
v_gene: TRBV30; d_gene: NA; abundance: NA; j_gene: TRBJ1-1; CDR3aa: CAWIPGWNTEAFF; CDR3nt: TGTGCCTGGATCCCGGGGTGGAACACTGAAGCTTTCTTT
v_gene: TRBV21-1; d_gene: NA; abundance: few; j_gene: TRBJ2-5; CDR3aa: CASSKACPQETQYF; CDR3nt: TGTGCCAGCAGCAAAGCGTGCCCTCAAGAGACCCAGTACTTC
v_gene: TRBV15; d_gene: NA; abundance: NA; j_gene: TRBJ1-6; CDR3aa: CATSPSGNSPLHF; CDR3nt: TGTGCCACCAGTCCCTCGGGGAATTCACCCCTCCACTTT
v_gene: TRBV30; d_gene: NA; abundance: NA; j_gene: TRBJ1-5; CDR3aa: CAWSVRLAGRGLRQPQHF; CDR3nt: TGTGCCTGGAGTGTCCGACTGGCGGGCAGGGGTCTTCGTCAGCCCCAGCATTTT
v_gene: TRBV7-9; d_gene: NA; abundance: NA; j_gene: TRBJ2-7; CDR3aa: CASSLGGPYEQYF; CDR3nt: TGTGCCAGCAGCTTGGGGGGGCCCTACGAGCAGTACTTC
v_gene: TRBV6-5; d_gene: NA; abundance: NA; j_gene: TRBJ2-3; CDR3aa: CASSYSRSETDTQYF; CDR3nt: TGTGCCAGCAGTTATTCGCGATCTGAGACAGATACGCAGTATTTT
v_gene: TRBV29-1; d_gene: NA; abundance: NA; j_gene: TRBJ2-6; CDR3aa: CSVGEFSGANVLTF; CDR3nt: TGCAGCGTTGGAGAATTCTCTGGGGCCAACGTCCTGACTTTC
v_gene: TRBV9; d_gene: TRBD1; abundance: NA; j_gene: TRBJ2-2; CDR3aa: CASSVGTGGIGELFF; CDR3nt: TGTGCCAGCAGCGTCGGGACAGGGGGGATCGGGGAGCTGTTTTTT
v_gene: TRBV25-1; d_gene: TRBD1; abundance: NA; j_gene: TRBJ1-3; CDR3aa: CASSVTGLGNTIYF; CDR3nt: TGTGCCAGCAGTGTGACAGGGCTGGGGAACACCATATATTTT
v_gene: TRBV30; d_gene: NA; abundance: once; j_gene: TRBJ1-1; CDR3aa: CAWSVQTNTEAFF; CDR3nt: TGTGCCTGGAGTGTACAGACCAACACTGAAGCTTTCTTT
v_gene: TRBV9; d_gene: NA; abundance: once; j_gene: TRBJ2-7; CDR3aa: CASSVGVQVPYEQYF; CDR3nt: TGTGCCAGCAGCGTAGGGGTTCAAGTTCCCTACGAGCAGTACTTC
v_gene: TRBV14; d_gene: TRBD1; abundance: NA; j_gene: TRBJ1-1; CDR3aa: CASSQPRTGLLTEAFF; CDR3nt: TGTGCCAGCAGCCAACCCCGGACAGGGTTGCTCACTGAAGCTTTCTTT
v_gene: TRBV29-1; d_gene: TRBD2; abundance: NA; j_gene: TRBJ2-1; CDR3aa: CSVGGVDNEQFF; CDR3nt: TGCAGCGTGGGGGGGGTCGACAATGAGCAGTTCTTC